Listed below are T cell receptor beta chains from one sample, sequenced in a study of somatic mutations in cytotoxic T cells in rheumatoid arthritis. Data came from immunoSEQ multiplex PCR; TCRdb stores just in-frame clones and leaves some out. The sample records 25,000 to 35,000 clones, around 87% being singletons. Sequencing was performed on CD8+ T cells sorted from blood. The receptors were sampled from an adult with rheumatoid arthritis. Both conserved end residues are part of each CDR3. Each record gives: D gene, clone size, J gene, CDR3 length, V gene, CDR3 DNA, CDR3 protein. D genes are given only for firm matches. Only part of the rows carry a size: once, few, many, or a class if the clone is expanded.

d_gene: -; abundance: -; j_gene: TRBJ1-1; len: 11; v_gene: TRBV29-1; CDR3nt: TGCAGTTGGGGGCTGGGTACTGAAGCTTTCTTT; CDR3aa: CSWGLGTEAFF
d_gene: -; abundance: -; j_gene: TRBJ2-3; len: 14; v_gene: TRBV27; CDR3nt: TGTGCCAGCAGTCCACGGGTCTCCGACGGTACGCAGTATTTT; CDR3aa: CASSPRVSDGTQYF
d_gene: -; abundance: -; j_gene: TRBJ2-1; len: 15; v_gene: TRBV7-8; CDR3nt: TGTGCCAGCAGCTTTCTGGGAGCCTCCTACAATGAGCAGTTCTTC; CDR3aa: CASSFLGASYNEQFF
d_gene: TRBD2; abundance: -; j_gene: TRBJ2-3; len: 16; v_gene: TRBV27; CDR3nt: TGTGCCAGCAGTTCAGGACTAGCGGGGTACACAGATACGCAGTATTTT; CDR3aa: CASSSGLAGYTDTQYF
d_gene: TRBD1; abundance: -; j_gene: TRBJ1-4; len: 14; v_gene: TRBV27; CDR3nt: TGTGCCAGCAGGACAGGGTTTACTAATGAAAAACTGTTTTTT; CDR3aa: CASRTGFTNEKLFF
d_gene: -; abundance: -; j_gene: TRBJ2-7; len: 15; v_gene: TRBV5-1; CDR3nt: TGCGCCAGCAGCTTGATATCTAGCGCTTTGGAGGAGCAGTACTTC; CDR3aa: CASSLISSALEEQYF
d_gene: -; abundance: once; j_gene: TRBJ2-7; len: 14; v_gene: TRBV5-6; CDR3nt: TGTGCCAGCAGCTTGTCAACACCCTTCGGCGAGCAGTACTTC; CDR3aa: CASSLSTPFGEQYF
d_gene: TRBD2; abundance: -; j_gene: TRBJ2-7; len: 11; v_gene: TRBV29-1; CDR3nt: TGCAGCGTGGGGACTAGCATCGAGCAGTACTTC; CDR3aa: CSVGTSIEQYF
d_gene: -; abundance: -; j_gene: TRBJ2-5; len: 12; v_gene: TRBV7-9; CDR3nt: TGTGCCAGCAGCTCGTACCAAGAGACCCAGTACTTC; CDR3aa: CASSSYQETQYF
d_gene: -; abundance: -; j_gene: TRBJ1-1; len: 14; v_gene: TRBV5-1; CDR3nt: TGCGCCAGCAGCTTCAGGGAAATGAACACTGAAGCTTTCTTT; CDR3aa: CASSFREMNTEAFF
d_gene: -; abundance: -; j_gene: TRBJ1-5; len: 14; v_gene: TRBV27; CDR3nt: TGTGCCAGCAGTTTATCGGCAGGGAATCAGCCCCAGCATTTT; CDR3aa: CASSLSAGNQPQHF
d_gene: -; abundance: -; j_gene: TRBJ2-7; len: 14; v_gene: TRBV5-4; CDR3nt: TGTGCCAGCAGCTTAGGGGAGAGTCCCTACGAGCAGTACTTC; CDR3aa: CASSLGESPYEQYF